A single sample gave rise to the 20 T cell receptor beta chains below, sequenced in a study of cytomegalovirus exposure and HLA in healthy donors. PCR primers comprised 60 Vbeta and 13 Jbeta primers. Sequenced by immunoSEQ multiplex PCR; TCRdb stores in-frame clones only, minus some. Of some 90,000 clones in the sample, roughly two thirds were seen once. The sequencing input was PBMCs. The receptors derive from a man aged 45 to 65 in good health and CMV-seronegative.

The rearrangement links TRBV29-1 to TRBJ1-1, with D tentatively TRBD1 (5 bases). Germline CDR1 is SQVTM and CDR2 is ANQGSEA. The CDR3 runs 11 residues. V was pared by 3 bases and J by 7 bases, with 9 bases between. CDR3 in DNA: TGCAGCGTTGAGCGGGACGGTGAAGCTTTCTTT. Protein product: CSVERDGEAFF.

The CDR3: CASSSGLAGTDTQYF. CDR3 DNA sequence: TGTGCCAGCAGTTCGGGACTAGCGGGCACAGATACGCAGTATTTT. The V gene is TRBV27, the J gene TRBJ2-3; 11 bases map to TRBD2. V lost 4 bases, J lost 1 base, and 1 base stayed unmatched. The germline V gene encodes CDR1 MNHEY and CDR2 SMNVEV (reference sequence). The CDR3 is 15 amino acids.

This rearrangement joins TRBV7-2 to TRBJ2-7; tentatively, D is TRBD2 (6 bases). The V and J ends lost 1 base and 6 bases respectively, with 13 bases between them. Per the germline V gene, CDR1 is SGHTA and CDR2 is FQGNSA. The CDR3 sequence is 14 residues long. The CDR3 DNA reads TGTGCCAGCAGCTTAGTCAGTGGGACTGGCGAGCAGTACTTC. The encoded protein is CASSLVSGTGEQYF.

The chain couples TRBV5-6 to TRBJ2-7; TRBD2 matches at 9 bases. The V and J ends lost 4 bases and 1 base, in that order; junction bases with no gene match: 6. The CDR3 covers 15 residues. Germline V CDR1 and CDR2: SGHDT, YYEEEE. CDR3 nucleotides: TGTGCCAGCAGCCCAGGGACTAGCCTGTCCTACGAGCAGTACTTC. Protein sequence: CASSPGTSLSYEQYF.

The V call is TRBV6-5, the J call TRBJ1-6; possibly TRBD1 for D (5 bases). Germline V gene data show CDR1 as MNHEY and CDR2 as SVGAGI. V shed 5 bases and J shed 7 bases, with 12 bases lying between them. The CDR3 totals 14 residues. CDR3 DNA: TGTGCCAGCAGTCTGCTGGGGCGGAATTCACCCCTCCACTTT. This sequence encodes CASSLLGRNSPLHF.

The chain uses TRBV28 and TRBJ1-5, with D tentatively TRBD1 (6 bases). The CDR3 is made up of 15 amino acids. Deletions cut 2 bases from V and 12 bases from J, with 20 bases between. Germline-derived CDR1 and CDR2 are MDHEN and SYDVKM. DNA for the CDR3: TGTGCCAGCAGTTTAGCTCTTGGACAGTCTTATTTCCAGCATTTT. Protein: CASSLALGQSYFQHF.

The rearrangement uses TRBV29-1 and TRBJ2-7; a possible D gene is TRBD1 (5 bases). The V end lost 6 bases, the J end lost 9 bases, and 15 bases lay between the germline ends. The germline V gene encodes CDR1 SQVTM and CDR2 ANQGSEA. This CDR3 is built from 11 residues. CDR3 loop: CSVAQDLGQYF. CDR3 coding DNA: TGCAGCGTGGCACAGGATCTCGGGCAGTACTTC.

The J gene is TRBJ2-7, the V gene TRBV15, with D possibly TRBD2 on 6 matching bases. CDR3 length equals 14 residues. Per the germline V gene, CDR1 is LNHNV and CDR2 is YYDKDF (reference sequence). Trimming took off 8 bases at V and 2 bases at J, with 16 bases between the two ends. CDR3 in amino acids: CATGGGTQTYEQYF. DNA of the CDR3: TGTGCCACCGGCGGCGGGACTCAGACCTACGAGCAGTACTTC.

V usage is TRBV2 and J usage is TRBJ2-7; the match to TRBD1 covers 12 bases. Trimming cost V 8 bases and J 6 bases; bases outside gene matches: 8. The CDR3 has 14 residues. Germline V gene data show CDR1 as SNHLY and CDR2 as FYNNEI. The CDR3 region has the DNA TGTGCCAGCGTGAGGGACAGGGGGCAAGGCGAGCAGTACTTC. It translates to CASVRDRGQGEQYF.

The V and J genes are TRBV7-9 and TRBJ1-2; a weak D match, TRBD1 (5 bases). The CDR3 contains 14 residues. Trimming shortened V by 0 bases and J by 8 bases, and 13 bases separated the two germline ends. In germline, CDR1 is SEHNR, CDR2 FQNEAQ (reference sequence). The CDR3 protein is CASSLARQGKGYTF. CDR3 bases: TGTGCCAGCAGCTTAGCCCGCCAGGGCAAGGGCTACACCTTC.

V and J are TRBV9 and TRBJ2-2, with a tentative D call TRBD1 (6 bases). Germline V gene sequence: CDR1 SGDLS, CDR2 YYNGEE. The V and J ends lost 4 bases and 4 bases respectively, with 8 bases between them. The CDR3 has 13 residues. The CDR3 loop reads CASSPDSTGELFF. CDR3 DNA sequence: TGTGCCAGCAGCCCGGACAGCACCGGGGAGCTGTTTTTT.

The sample holds a few counts of this clone. V usage is TRBV6-1 and J usage is TRBJ1-2; 8 bases are shared with TRBD1. CDR3 size: 13 residues. Trimming took 4 bases from V and 5 from J; bases not matched to a gene: 3. CDR1 and CDR2 from the germline V gene are MNHNS and SASEGT. The CDR3 DNA reads as TGTGCCAGCAGTGGGAACAGGGGGTATGGCTACACCTTC. Amino acids: CASSGNRGYGYTF.

The chain combines TRBV29-1 with TRBJ2-1, with D tentatively TRBD2 (5 bases). The CDR3 is 11 residues long. Germline V gene data show CDR1 as SQVTM and CDR2 as ANQGSEA. V was clipped by 8 bases and J by 9 bases, with 14 bases between them. In nucleotides, the CDR3 is TGCAGCACTTCCGACCGGGGTGAGCAGTTCTTC. Translation: CSTSDRGEQFF.

This clone was seen a handful of times. The chain links TRBV5-4 to TRBJ1-5, with D possibly TRBD1 on 5 matching bases. CDR3 size: 13 residues. The germline V gene encodes CDR1 SGHNT and CDR2 YYREEE (reference sequence). The V end was cut by 6 bases, the J end by 11 bases, with 18 bases between. The CDR3 DNA sequence: TGTGCCAGCACCCAAGGGGCGGGAGTGGCCCAGCATTTT. It encodes CASTQGAGVAQHF.

This clone has only a few counts. The rearrangement uses TRBV5-6 and TRBJ1-5; unclear D gene. CDR1 is SGHDT, CDR2 YYEEEE, per germline. This CDR3 has 14 amino acids. Trimming took off 0 bases at V and 9 bases at J, with 13 bases between the two ends. The CDR3 nucleotides are TGTGCCAGCAGCTTGGGGTCCGGGTCTCCGCCCCAGCATTTT. It encodes CASSLGSGSPPQHF.

The chain is built from TRBV15 and TRBJ2-7, with 8 bases fitting TRBD1. The CDR3 consists of 14 residues. Germline V gene sequence: CDR1 LNHNV, CDR2 YYDKDF (reference sequence). Trimming took 1 base from V and 2 from J; bases not matched to a gene: 1. The CDR3 sequence is CATSRGDRPYEQYF. CDR3 bases: TGTGCCACCAGCAGAGGGGACAGGCCCTACGAGCAGTACTTC.

The chain's CDR3 is CASSFLAEQFF. The CDR3 coding sequence is TGTGCCAGCAGTTTTTTAGCGGAGCAGTTCTTC. V usage is TRBV27 and J usage is TRBJ2-1; D possibly corresponds to TRBD2 (5 bases). This CDR3 has 11 residues. Germline values: CDR1 MNHEY, CDR2 SMNVEV (reference sequence). V was cut by 3 bases and J by 10 bases, with 7 bases left in between.

The chain employs TRBV11-3 and TRBJ2-3; tentative D call: TRBD2 (6 bases). V gave up 4 bases and J gave up 1 base, with 6 bases separating them. This CDR3 has 13 amino acids. Germline V gives CDR1 SGHNT, CDR2 YENEEA. CDR3 residues: CASSSGGTDTQYF. DNA of the CDR3: TGTGCCAGCAGCTCGGGGGGCACAGATACGCAGTATTTT.

The chain is built from TRBV14 and TRBJ1-5; D might be TRBD1 (5 bases). The length of the CDR3 is 15 residues. V was pared by 1 base and J by 3 bases, with 10 bases between. CDR1 and CDR2 from the germline V gene are SGHDN and FVKESK. In nucleotides, the CDR3 is TGTGCCAGCAGCCAAGGGGGCGGTTTCAATCAGCCCCAGCATTTT. It is translated as CASSQGGGFNQPQHF.

This rearrangement joins TRBV12-1 to TRBJ1-5; no check of the table's D call, TRBD1, against the DNA was made. TRBV12-1 is tagged as a pseudogene. CDR3 length: 17 residues. The CDR3 DNA is TGTGCCAGCAGCTTCCAAGGGACAGGGGCCACCAATCAGCCCCAGCATTTT. Amino acids: CASSFQGTGATNQPQHF.